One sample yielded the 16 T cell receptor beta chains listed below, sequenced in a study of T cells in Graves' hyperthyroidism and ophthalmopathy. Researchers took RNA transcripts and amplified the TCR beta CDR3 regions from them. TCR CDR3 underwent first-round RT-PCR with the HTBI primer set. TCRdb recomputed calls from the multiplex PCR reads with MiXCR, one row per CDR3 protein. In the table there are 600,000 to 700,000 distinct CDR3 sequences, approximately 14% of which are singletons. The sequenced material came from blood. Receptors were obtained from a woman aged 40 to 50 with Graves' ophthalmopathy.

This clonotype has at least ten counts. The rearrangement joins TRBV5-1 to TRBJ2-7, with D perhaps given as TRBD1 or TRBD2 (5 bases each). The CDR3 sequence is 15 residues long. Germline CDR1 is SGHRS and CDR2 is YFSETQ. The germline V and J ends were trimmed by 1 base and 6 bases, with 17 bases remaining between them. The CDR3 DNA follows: TGCGCCAGCAGCTTGTCGGTGTCCAGGGACGGCGAGCAGTACTTC. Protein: CASSLSVSRDGEQYF.

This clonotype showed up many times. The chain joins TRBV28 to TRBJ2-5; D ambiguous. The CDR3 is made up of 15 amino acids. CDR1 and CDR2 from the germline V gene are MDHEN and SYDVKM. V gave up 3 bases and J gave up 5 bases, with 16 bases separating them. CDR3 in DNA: TGTGCCAGCAGTTTCACGTTCACTAATGGGGAGACCCAGTACTTC. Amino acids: CASSFTFTNGETQYF.

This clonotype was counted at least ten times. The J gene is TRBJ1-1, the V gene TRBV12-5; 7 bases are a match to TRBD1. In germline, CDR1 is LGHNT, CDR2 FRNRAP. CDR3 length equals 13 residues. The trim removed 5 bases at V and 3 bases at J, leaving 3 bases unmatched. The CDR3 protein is CASGTGTDTEAFF. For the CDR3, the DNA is TGTGCTAGTGGTACGGGGACAGACACTGAAGCTTTCTTT.

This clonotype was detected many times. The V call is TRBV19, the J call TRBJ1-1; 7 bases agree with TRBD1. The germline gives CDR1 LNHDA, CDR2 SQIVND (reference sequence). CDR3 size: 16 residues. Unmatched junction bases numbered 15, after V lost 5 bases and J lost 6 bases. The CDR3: CASSSRTGGGIAEAFF. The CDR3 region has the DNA TGTGCCAGTAGTTCAAGGACAGGAGGCGGTATCGCTGAAGCTTTCTTT.

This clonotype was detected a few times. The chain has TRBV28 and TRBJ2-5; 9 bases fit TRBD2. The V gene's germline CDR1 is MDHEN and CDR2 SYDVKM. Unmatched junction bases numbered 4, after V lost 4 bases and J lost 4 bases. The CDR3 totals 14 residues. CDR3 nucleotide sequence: TGTGCCAGCAGTTCTAGCGGGAAGGGAGAGACCCAGTACTTC. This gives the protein CASSSSGKGETQYF.

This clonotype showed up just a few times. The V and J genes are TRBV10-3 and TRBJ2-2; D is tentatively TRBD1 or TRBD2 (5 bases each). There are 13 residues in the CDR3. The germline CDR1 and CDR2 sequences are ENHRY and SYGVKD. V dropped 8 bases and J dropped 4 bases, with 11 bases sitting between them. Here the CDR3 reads CAIAQGVTGELFF. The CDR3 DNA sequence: TGTGCCATCGCCCAGGGAGTCACCGGGGAGCTGTTTTTT.

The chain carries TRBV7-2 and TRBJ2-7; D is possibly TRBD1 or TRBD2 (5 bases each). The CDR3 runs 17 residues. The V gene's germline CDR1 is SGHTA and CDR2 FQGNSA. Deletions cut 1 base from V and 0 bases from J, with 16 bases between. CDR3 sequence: CASSLGLGERSSYEQYF. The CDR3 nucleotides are TGTGCCAGCAGCTTAGGCTTAGGGGAGAGAAGCTCCTACGAGCAGTACTTC.

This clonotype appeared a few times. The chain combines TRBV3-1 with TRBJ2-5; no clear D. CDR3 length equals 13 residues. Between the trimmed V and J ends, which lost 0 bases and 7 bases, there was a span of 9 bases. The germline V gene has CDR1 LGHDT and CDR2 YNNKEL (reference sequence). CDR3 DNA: TGTGCCAGCAGCCAAGAATTGAGAGGGACCCAGTACTTC. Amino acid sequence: CASSQELRGTQYF.

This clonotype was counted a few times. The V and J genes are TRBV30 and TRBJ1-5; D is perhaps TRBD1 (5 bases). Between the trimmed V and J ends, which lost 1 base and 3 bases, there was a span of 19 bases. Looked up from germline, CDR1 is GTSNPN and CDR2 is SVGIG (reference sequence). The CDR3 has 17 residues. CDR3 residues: CAWSAWGSGVVNQPQHF. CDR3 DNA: TGTGCCTGGAGTGCTTGGGGGTCAGGTGTGGTCAATCAGCCCCAGCATTTT. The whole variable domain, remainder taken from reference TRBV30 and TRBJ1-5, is SQTIHQWPATLVQPVGSPLSLECTVEGTSNPNLYWYRQAAGRGLQLLFYSVGIGQISSEVPQNLSASRPQDRQFILSSKKLLLSDSGFYLCAWSAWGSGVVNQPQHFGDGTRLSIL.

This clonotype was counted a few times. This CDR3 is CASSDQIHNSPLHF. The CDR3 coding sequence is TGTGCCAGCAGCGACCAGATTCATAATTCACCCCTCCACTTT. V and J are TRBV6-1 and TRBJ1-6; D is unclear. CDR3 length: 14 residues. V lost 6 bases to trimming and J lost 5 bases, with 11 bases between them. The germline CDR1 and CDR2 sequences are MNHNS and SASEGT.

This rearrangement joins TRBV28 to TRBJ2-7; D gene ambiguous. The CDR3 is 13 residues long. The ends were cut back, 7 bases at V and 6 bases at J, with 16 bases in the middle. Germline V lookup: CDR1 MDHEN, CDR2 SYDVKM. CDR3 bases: TGTGCCAGCACCGACCGATTCGACGGCGAGCAGTACTTC. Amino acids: CASTDRFDGEQYF.

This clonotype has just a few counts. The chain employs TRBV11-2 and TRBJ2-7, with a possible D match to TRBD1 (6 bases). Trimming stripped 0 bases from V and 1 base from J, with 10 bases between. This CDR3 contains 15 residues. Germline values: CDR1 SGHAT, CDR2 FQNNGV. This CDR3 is CASSLEPGQSYEQYF. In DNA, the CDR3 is TGTGCCAGCAGCTTAGAACCGGGACAATCCTACGAGCAGTACTTC.

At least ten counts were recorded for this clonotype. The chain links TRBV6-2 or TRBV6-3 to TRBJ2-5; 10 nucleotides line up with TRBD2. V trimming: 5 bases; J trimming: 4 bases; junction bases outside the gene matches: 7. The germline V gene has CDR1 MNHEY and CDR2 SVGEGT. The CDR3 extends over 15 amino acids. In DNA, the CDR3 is TGTGCCAGCAGTACTTTAGCGGGAGGCAGAGAGACCCAGTACTTC. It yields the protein CASSTLAGGRETQYF.

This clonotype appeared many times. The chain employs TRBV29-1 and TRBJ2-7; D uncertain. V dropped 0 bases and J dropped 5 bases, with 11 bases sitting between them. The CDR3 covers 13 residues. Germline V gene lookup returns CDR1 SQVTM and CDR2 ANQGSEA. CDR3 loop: CSVEDLLLDEQYF. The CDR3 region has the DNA TGCAGCGTTGAAGATCTCCTTCTGGACGAGCAGTACTTC.

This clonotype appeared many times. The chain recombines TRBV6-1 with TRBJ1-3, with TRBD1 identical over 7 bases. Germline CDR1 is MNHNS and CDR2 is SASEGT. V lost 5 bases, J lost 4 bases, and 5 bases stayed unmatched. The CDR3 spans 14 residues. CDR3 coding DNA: TGTGCCAGCAGTCCGGACAGGATAGGAAACACCATATATTTT. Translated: CASSPDRIGNTIYF.

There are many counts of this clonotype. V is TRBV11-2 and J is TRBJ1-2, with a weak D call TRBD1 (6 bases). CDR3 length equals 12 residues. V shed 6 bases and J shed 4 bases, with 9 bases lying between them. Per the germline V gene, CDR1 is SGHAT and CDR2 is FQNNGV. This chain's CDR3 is CASRGQRYGYTF. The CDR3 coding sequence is TGTGCCAGCAGAGGACAGCGCTATGGCTACACCTTC.